This TCR beta chain was captured by sequencing in a study of persistence of HIV-infected CD4 T cells (dated by TCRdb to about 2020). For the wider study: The median time participants had been on suppressive ART was 8 to 9 years. Cross-participant TCR cluster analysis included roughly 8 participants for CMV and 6 or 7 participants for Gag. Peripheral blood samples of up to roughly 180 mL were collected at multiple time points, except for a couple of participants, who underwent leukapheresis at a single time point. CMV- and HIV-1 Gag-responding CD4+ T cells were isolated from ART-treated individuals so that antigen-driven clonal expansion of HIV-1-infected cells could be examined. TCRbeta sequencing assessed the clonality of all cells in each sorted population, while proviral sequencing assessed the clonality of infected cells. Anti-CD3/anti-CD28 stimulation activated a higher proportion of cells, with a lower memory fraction, than antigen stimulation. Paper-wide results and their limitations: Restriction of bulk TCR analyses to the rare CMV-responding cells that actually carried HIV-1 proviruses was not possible. Only a small number of individuals took part in the study, and only a limited range of antigens was tested. TCRbeta richness in CMV- and Gag-responding cells was significantly lower than in anti-CD3/anti-CD28-responding cells; CMV-responding cells had higher oligoclonality than CD3/CD28-stimulated and Gag-responding cells. Antigen-responding cells were enriched for expanded CDR3beta sequences that were degenerate, which suggests that CD4+ responses to CMV and Gag underwent convergent selection. Within the same sorted populations, TCR oligoclonality correlated with proviral oligoclonality.

For CDR1 and CDR2, the germline V gene (reference sequence) lists GTSNPN and SVGIG. V is shortened by 1 base, J by 6 bases, and the region joining them spans 6 bases. The CDR3 runs 11 residues from the cysteine to the phenylalanine. The only DNA kept is the CDR3, 33 bases in frame from the first base. The meaning of the sample's treatment or condition label: suppressive antiretroviral therapy. As a nonspecific positive control representing the CD4+ T cell repertoire, the cells were stimulated with anti-CD3/anti-CD28 magnetic beads. Sorting of responding CD4+ T cells was based on upregulation of both CD40 ligand and CD69. Participants were HIV-1-infected adults who started suppressive ART during chronic infection. Participants had undetectable plasma HIV-1 RNA below 50 copies/mL for at least 4 years. To be included, participants needed a CD4+ T cell count above 400 cells/uL and a positive CMV serology. Before stimulation, PBMCs were isolated using density centrifugation and then depleted of CD8+ T cells. For roughly 20 hours, CD8-depleted PBMCs were stimulated with anti-CD28/CD49d costimulation, a CD40-blocking antibody, and enfuvirtide, which was added to prevent new infections. Cell sorting was performed on a Beckman Coulter MoFlo Legacy or XDP sorter, and dead cells were excluded with propidium iodide. Genomic DNA was extracted using the QIAamp DNA Mini Kit for samples with more than one million cells and using the Quick-DNA Microprep Kit for all other samples.

TCRbeta repertoires were sequenced from genomic DNA with the immunoSEQ hsTCRB assay version 4 in survey mode. Genomic DNA was diluted to around 9.2 ng/uL, using up to roughly 1 ug per sample for TCRbeta sequencing. As for the original processing: TCRbeta data analysis was done in ImmunoSeq Analyzer 3.0, and diversity was calculated on productive nucleotide rearrangements. The improved Chao index was used to estimate lower-bound TCR diversity, and the Gini coefficient was used to estimate clonality using the Immunarch R package. Nucleotide rearrangements that differed but encoded the same CDR3beta amino acid sequence were counted as separate clonotypes. Differential abundance analysis identified TCRbeta sequences significantly enriched in antigen-responding cells relative to anti-CD3/anti-CD28-activated cells. Using predicted peptide-MHC specificity as the basis, GLIPH2 grouped TCRs into clusters, both for each participant individually and for the merged data sets that combined participants. Held by TCRdb, this immuneACCESS table contains in-frame sequences only and omits some clones. Under half of the omission traces to an unresolved V gene where checked; the cause of the rest is unknown. V and J calls and clone size are given by that table; D and trimming were obtained from the DNA. This sample comprises 37,000 or so clones, approximately 88% of them detected only once. Approximately 1.3% of the sample is taken by the ten largest.

Turning to this clone: Its target antigen remains unknown. No much larger clone is present one base from it, and per-base qualities are unavailable.

The sequence derives from an adult man with HIV who was CMV-seropositive. Sequenced material: CD4+ T cells sorted from PBMCs after roughly 18-hour stimulation, taken from a patient who received antiretroviral therapy. In the paper's terms, the cell subset or site label means: CD40L+CD69+ CD4 T cells responding to anti-CD3/anti-CD28 beads, representing the overall repertoire. The chain links TRBV30 with TRBJ1-2; a confident D gene designation cannot be given. At the DNA level, the sequence is TGTGCCTGGAGTGCGGGGAATGGCTACACCTTC. Its translation reads: CAWSAGNGYTF.